One sample yielded the 8 T cell receptor beta chains listed below, sequenced in a study of blood T cells in healthy people across ages. A second 7 to 11 cycle PCR used barcoded and J-beta primers. TCRdb used MiXCR to reprocess the 5' RACE reads, holding one entry per CDR3 protein. The sample yields about 1.5 million distinct CDR3 sequences, about 42% seen once. Sequencing was carried out using blood. The receptor set was obtained from a woman aged 18-29 years in good health.

V and J are TRBV5-1 and TRBJ2-7; 7 bases map to TRBD1. Trimming at V came to 0 bases and at J to 0 bases, leaving 6 bases not matched to a gene. The CDR3 spans 16 residues. Germline V CDR1 and CDR2: SGHRS, YFSETQ. The CDR3 nucleotides are TGCGCCAGCAGCTTGGCTCTGACAGGGAGCTCCTACGAGCAGTACTTC. This gives the protein CASSLALTGSSYEQYF.

The chain couples TRBV20-1 to TRBJ2-2, with D tentatively TRBD2 (6 bases). Germline CDR1 reads DFQATT; CDR2 reads SNEGSKA (reference sequence). V dropped 5 bases and J dropped 3 bases, with 7 bases sitting between them. CDR3 length: 12 residues. CDR3 coding DNA: TGCAGTGCTCAGCGGGACACCGGGGAGCTGTTTTTT. Translated: CSAQRDTGELFF.

This clonotype has just a few counts. The rearrangement links TRBV20-1 to TRBJ1-5, with D tentatively TRBD1 (6 bases). Trimming cost V 3 bases and J 1 base, with 13 bases left between them. This CDR3 has 15 residues. CDR1 and CDR2 from the germline V gene are DFQATT and SNEGSKA (reference sequence). Here the CDR3 DNA reads TGCAGTGCTAGTGAATGGGGGCTCAGCAATCAGCCCCAGCATTTT. Translation gives CSASEWGLSNQPQHF.

This clonotype came up a few times. This CDR3 is CASSFSEWGNYGYTF. In DNA, the CDR3 is TGCGCCAGCAGCTTTTCCGAATGGGGTAACTATGGCTACACCTTC. This rearrangement joins TRBV5-1 to TRBJ1-2; D remains unclear. Between the trimmed V and J ends, which lost 2 bases and 1 base, there was a span of 12 bases. The CDR3 covers 15 residues. Germline CDR1 reads SGHRS; CDR2 reads YFSETQ. Filled out from reference TRBV5-1 and TRBJ1-2, the complete variable domain reads KAGVTQTPRYLIKTRGQQVTLSCSPISGHRSVSWYQQTPGQGLQFLFEYFSETQRNKGNFPGRFSGRQFSNSRSEMNVSTLELGDSALYLCASSFSEWGNYGYTFGSGTRLTVV.

The chain links TRBV5-1 to TRBJ2-1; 11 positions match TRBD2. Per the germline V gene, CDR1 is SGHRS and CDR2 is YFSETQ. The CDR3 has 17 amino acids. Trimming cost V 0 bases and J 8 bases; bases outside gene matches: 10. The CDR3 DNA reads as TGCGCCAGCAGCTTGGCAGTAGCGGGAGGGCCAAGGGATGAGCAGTTCTTC. The encoded protein is CASSLAVAGGPRDEQFF.

The chain carries TRBV30 and TRBJ1-6; perhaps TRBD1 as D (6 bases). This CDR3 has 16 residues. V shed 4 bases and J shed 0 bases, with 13 bases lying between them. Germline CDR1 reads GTSNPN; CDR2 reads SVGIG (reference sequence). The CDR3 loop reads CAWKTGPSSYNSPLHF. CDR3 DNA sequence: TGTGCCTGGAAAACAGGGCCGAGCTCCTATAATTCACCCCTCCACTTT.

This clonotype was counted between two and nine times. The gene calls are TRBV28 and TRBJ1-2; D is possibly TRBD1 (5 bases). V was pared by 5 bases and J by 3 bases, with 16 bases between. The CDR3 contains 15 residues. Germline CDR1 and CDR2: MDHEN and SYDVKM. The DNA of the CDR3 is TGTGCCAGCAGTCTCGGGACGATTCCGCACTATGGCTACACCTTC. Its protein is CASSLGTIPHYGYTF.

The chain is built from TRBV28 and TRBJ2-1, with a weak D call TRBD1 (6 bases). This CDR3 has 14 amino acids. Trimming removed 8 bases from V and 1 base from J, with 12 bases in between. Germline V gene data show CDR1 as MDHEN and CDR2 as SYDVKM. The CDR3 DNA follows: TGTGCCAGCGGGCTCAGGGGTTCCTACAATGAGCAGTTCTTC. As protein: CASGLRGSYNEQFF. Filled out from reference TRBV28 and TRBJ2-1, the complete variable domain reads DVKVTQSSRYLVKRTGEKVFLECVQDMDHENMFWYRQDPGLGLRLIYFSYDVKMKEKGDIPEGYSVSREKKERFSLILESASTNQTSMYLCASGLRGSYNEQFFGPGTRLTVL.